The clone carrying this TCR beta chain occurred once. Its target is unknown. The sample is drawn from a study of cytomegalovirus exposure and HLA in healthy donors. Study-wide points: Altogether, 164 TCR beta chains were recorded as cytomegalovirus-associated. One variant, a missense change in DCLRE1C, was linked in a later analysis to TCR beta V- and J-gene trimming.

Trimming stripped 2 bases from V and 5 bases from J, with 15 bases between. The CDR3 is made up of 15 amino acids. Germline V gives CDR1 MNHNS, CDR2 SASEGT. PCR used 60 Vbeta primers and 13 Jbeta primers. Some clones are missing from TCRdb's copy, which holds only in-frame ones; the method was immunoSEQ multiplex PCR. This table has approximately 100,000 clones, about 75% appearing once. This clonotype was sampled from a middle-aged woman in good health and CMV-seropositive. V and J are TRBV6-1 and TRBJ1-2; D unresolved. Sequenced: PBMCs. The CDR3 region is CASSERGQVIYGYTF. The DNA for the CDR3 is TGTGCCAGCAGTGAACGAGGGCAAGTGATATATGGCTACACCTTC.